In this sample, the clone carrying this TCR beta chain turned up once. Per the study methods: Amplification from reference gene primers served as the basis for estimated nucleated cell counts. Assay used: immunoSEQ multiplex PCR; TCRdb lists only in-frame clones, some missing. The V and J calls and clone size were taken over from that table, and D and trimming were inferred from the DNA. The sample records 95,000 to 150,000 clones, 85% being singletons. This CDR3 has 15 residues. V was pared by 1 base and J by 7 bases, with 5 bases of the junction left unmatched. CDR1 is SGHTA, CDR2 FQGTGA, per germline. The data are from a study of blood T cell repertoires in COVID-19. Study-wide background: Researchers got acute and convalescent COVID-19 samples from the United States, Italy and Spain. T cells, B-cell-depleted T cells, or PBMCs provided the cDNA or gDNA that served as material.

J is TRBJ2-1 and V is TRBV7-3, with 9 nucleotides matching TRBD2. Input material: peripheral blood. This TCR was sampled from a man of 80 years or more with active or convalescent COVID-19. The CDR3 DNA sequence: TGTGCCAGCAGCTTAAGCGGGGGGGCCTTTAATGAGCAGTTCTTC. As protein: CASSLSGGAFNEQFF.